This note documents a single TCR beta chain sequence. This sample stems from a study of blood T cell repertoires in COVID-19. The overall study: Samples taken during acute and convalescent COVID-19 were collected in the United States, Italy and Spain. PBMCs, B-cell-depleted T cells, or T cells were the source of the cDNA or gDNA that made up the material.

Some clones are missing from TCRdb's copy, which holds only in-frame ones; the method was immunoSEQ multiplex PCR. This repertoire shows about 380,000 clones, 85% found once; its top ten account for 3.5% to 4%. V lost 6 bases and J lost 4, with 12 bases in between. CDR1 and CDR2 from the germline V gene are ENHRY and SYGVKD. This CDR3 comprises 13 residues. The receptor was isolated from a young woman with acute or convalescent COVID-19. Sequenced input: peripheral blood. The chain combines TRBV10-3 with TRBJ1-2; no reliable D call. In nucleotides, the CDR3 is TGTGCCATCAGGGCCACAGACCTCTATGGCTACACCTTC. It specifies CAIRATDLYGYTF.